The next 32 T cell receptor beta chains were all read from a single sample in a study of control samples from healthy donors and cancer patients. Here immunoSEQ multiplex PCR was the method, and the copy in TCRdb shows in-frame clones only, minus some. The repertoire holds roughly 450,000 clones, 75% to 95% seen once, with around 6.5% in the top ten. Sequencing was carried out using PBMCs. These receptors were taken from a man aged 35 to 55 with head and neck cancer.

The chain carries TRBV19 and TRBJ1-5; D call uncertain. CDR1 is LNHDA, CDR2 SQIVND, per germline (reference sequence). The CDR3 sequence is 15 residues long. Trimming shortened V by 6 bases and J by 0 bases, and 12 bases separated the two germline ends. CDR3 region: CASRLQRNSNQPQHF. Here the CDR3 DNA reads TGTGCCAGTAGACTACAGCGAAATAGCAATCAGCCCCAGCATTTT.

This clone showed up many times. This CDR3 is CASSLTGGLYYEQYF. DNA for the CDR3: TGTGCCAGCAGTCTCACAGGTGGCTTGTACTACGAGCAGTACTTC. The V gene is TRBV27, the J gene TRBJ2-7, with D possibly TRBD1 on 5 matching bases. Germline CDR1 is MNHEY and CDR2 is SMNVEV (reference sequence). The CDR3 has 15 amino acids. The germline V and J ends were trimmed by 5 bases and 3 bases, with 17 bases remaining between them.

This clone showed up just a few times. V is TRBV28 and J is TRBJ2-7; TRBD2 might be the D (6 bases). The V end was cut by 5 bases, the J end by 3 bases, with 14 bases between. The CDR3 is 14 residues long. Germline CDR1 MDHEN, CDR2 SYDVKM. The chain's CDR3 is CASSRGLQNYEQYF. CDR3 nucleotides: TGTGCCAGCAGTAGGGGACTGCAAAACTACGAGCAGTACTTC.

This chain uses TRBV20-1 with TRBJ2-5, with D maybe TRBD1 (6 bases). The CDR3 totals 11 residues. V lost 5 bases and J lost 5, with 9 bases in between. Per germline, CDR1 DFQATT and CDR2 SNEGSKA (reference sequence). This chain's CDR3 is CSAQGMETQYF. CDR3 bases: TGCAGTGCTCAGGGGATGGAGACCCAGTACTTC.

The V call is TRBV19, the J call TRBJ1-1; TRBD1 matches 8 bases. Germline CDR1 LNHDA, CDR2 SQIVND (reference sequence). The CDR3 covers 16 residues. V lost 5 bases to trimming and J lost 1 base; unmatched junction nucleotides: 9. For the CDR3, the DNA is TGTGCCAGTAGTGCACCTCAGGGGACAGGGAACACTGAAGCTTTCTTT. This translates into CASSAPQGTGNTEAFF.

The rearrangement joins TRBV27 to TRBJ2-7, with D maybe TRBD1 (6 bases). Trimming removed 5 bases from V and 0 bases from J, with 14 bases in between. CDR1 is MNHEY and CDR2 is SMNVEV in the germline V gene (reference sequence). This CDR3 is 15 amino acids long. CDR3 in amino acids: CASSPDRRSSYEQYF. The DNA for the CDR3 is TGTGCCAGCAGTCCCGACAGGAGGAGCTCCTACGAGCAGTACTTC.

The chain combines TRBV6-1 with TRBJ1-2; no definite D call. With 1 base removed from V and 1 base from J, the gap between germline ends came to 7 bases. The CDR3 runs 14 residues. The germline V gene encodes CDR1 MNHNS and CDR2 SASEGT. CDR3 nucleotides: TGTGCCAGCAGTGAAGGTTTAGGTAACTATGGCTACACCTTC. This gives the protein CASSEGLGNYGYTF.

The rearrangement joins TRBV25-1 to TRBJ2-3, with TRBD2 matching over 8 bases. CDR1 is MGHDK, CDR2 SYGVNS, per germline. The CDR3 covers 16 residues. The V and J ends lost 4 bases and 5 bases, in that order; junction bases with no gene match: 11. DNA for the CDR3: TGTGCCAGCAGTGGGTTCTCTAGCGGGCCACGAGATACGCAGTATTTT. Translated: CASSGFSSGPRDTQYF.

The chain carries TRBV20-1 and TRBJ2-1; 7 bases are a match to TRBD2. The germline CDR1 and CDR2 sequences are DFQATT and SNEGSKA (reference sequence). The V segment lost 3 bases and the J segment 7 bases; nucleotides outside the gene matches: 9. The CDR3 totals 14 residues. The CDR3, as DNA: TGCAGTGCTAGTCGGGGGAGGGCTCAGAATGAGCAGTTCTTC. Translated, it gives CSASRGRAQNEQFF.

This clone was counted only a few times. This chain joins TRBV6-1 and TRBJ1-4, with D tentatively TRBD1 (6 bases). CDR1 and CDR2 (germline): MNHNS, SASEGT. Trimming took off 2 bases at V and 11 bases at J, with 12 bases between the two ends. The CDR3 covers 13 residues. The CDR3 protein is CASSEQGMLKLFF. DNA for the CDR3: TGTGCCAGCAGTGAACAGGGGATGTTGAAACTGTTTTTT.

The chain links TRBV9 to TRBJ1-2; weak D call: TRBD1 (6 bases). V dropped 3 bases and J dropped 8 bases, with 20 bases sitting between them. Germline-derived CDR1 and CDR2 are SGDLS and YYNGEE. The CDR3 is 15 amino acids. The CDR3 nucleotides read TGTGCCAGCAGCGCCTTCGAGGTAGGGGGAGGCGGCTACACCTTC. Translation gives CASSAFEVGGGGYTF.

CDR3 sequence (DNA): TGTGCCAGCAGCTTTTCCGAAGGGGTTTATGGCTACACCTTC. Translated, it gives CASSFSEGVYGYTF. The chain couples TRBV5-6 to TRBJ1-2, with D maybe TRBD1 (5 bases). Trimming cost V 2 bases and J 5 bases, with 13 bases left between them. The CDR3 is 14 residues long. Germline CDR1 is SGHDT and CDR2 is YYEEEE.

V and J are TRBV5-1 and TRBJ2-2; D possibly matches TRBD1 or TRBD2 (5 bases each). Germline CDR1 and CDR2: SGHRS and YFSETQ. CDR3 length equals 16 residues. Trimming removed 0 bases at V and 5 bases at J, with 14 bases between. The CDR3 nucleotides read TGCGCCAGCAGCTTGGCGGGACCCCGAGGGACCGGGGAGCTGTTTTTT. Protein sequence: CASSLAGPRGTGELFF. Drawing the rest from reference TRBV5-1 and TRBJ2-2, the complete variable domain is KAGVTQTPRYLIKTRGQQVTLSCSPISGHRSVSWYQQTPGQGLQFLFEYFSETQRNKGNFPGRFSGRQFSNSRSEMNVSTLELGDSALYLCASSLAGPRGTGELFFGEGSRLTVL.

V is TRBV30 and J is TRBJ2-7; 7 bases align to TRBD2. The CDR3 contains 11 residues. CDR1 GTSNPN and CDR2 SVGIG come from the germline V gene (reference sequence). V lost 8 bases, J lost 3 bases, and 4 bases stayed unmatched. CDR3 sequence reads: CAGGGNYEQYF. CDR3 in DNA: TGTGCCGGGGGGGGAAACTACGAGCAGTACTTC.

The rearrangement joins TRBV7-9 to TRBJ1-6, with D perhaps TRBD1 (6 bases). The V end lost 2 bases, the J end lost 9 bases, and 8 bases lay between the germline ends. The CDR3 contains 13 residues. The germline V gene has CDR1 SEHNR and CDR2 FQNEAQ (reference sequence). CDR3 DNA: TGTGCCAGCAGCTTACAAGGGGGTTCACCCCTCCACTTT. Protein sequence: CASSLQGGSPLHF.

This clone was seen once. The V call is TRBV19, the J call TRBJ1-4; D is unclear. V was trimmed by 7 bases and J by 0 bases, leaving 15 bases between them. Germline loops: CDR1 LNHDA, CDR2 SQIVND (reference sequence). The CDR3 runs 16 residues. DNA for the CDR3: TGTGCCAGTAAGGTCCTAAGGCAGTCAACTAATGAAAAACTGTTTTTT. It translates to CASKVLRQSTNEKLFF.

The genes are TRBV12-5 and TRBJ2-3; D is ambiguous. This CDR3 is built from 16 residues. CDR1 LGHNT and CDR2 FRNRAP come from the germline V gene. V lost 1 base, J lost 0 bases, and 11 bases lay in between. The CDR3 region has the DNA TGTGCTAGTGGTTTGGGGGATAGATCTAGCACAGATACGCAGTATTTT. It yields the protein CASGLGDRSSTDTQYF.

The chain carries TRBV4-3 and TRBJ1-6, with D possibly TRBD1 on 6 matching bases. The CDR3 runs 19 residues. V lost 1 base to trimming and J lost 0 bases, with 16 bases between them. Germline CDR1 LGHNA, CDR2 YSLEER. The CDR3 DNA sequence: TGCGCCAGCAGCCAAGTATTGGGGGGCGAGAGCTCCTATAATTCACCCCTCCACTTT. The encoded protein is CASSQVLGGESSYNSPLHF.

This clone was detected only once. The CDR3 sequence is CASSQGESVPLHF. As DNA, the CDR3 is TGTGCCAGCAGCCAAGGAGAGTCTGTACCCCTCCACTTT. This chain uses TRBV3-1 (or the pseudogene TRBV3-2) with TRBJ1-6; no firm D call. Germline V CDR1 and CDR2: LGHDT, YNNKEL (reference sequence). This CDR3 has 13 amino acids. With 1 base removed from V and 12 bases from J, the gap between germline ends came to 10 bases.

The chain carries TRBV11-2 and TRBJ1-4; a weak D match, TRBD1 (5 bases). CDR1 and CDR2 from the germline V gene are SGHAT and FQNNGV. Trimming left V 5 bases short and J 1 base short, with 11 bases between. The CDR3 length is 15 residues. The CDR3 here is CASSQIGGTNEKLFF. The CDR3 bases are TGTGCCAGCAGCCAAATTGGGGGAACTAATGAAAAACTGTTTTTT.

The V gene is TRBV7-3, the J gene TRBJ2-6; D is possibly TRBD2 (6 bases). The CDR3 has 14 residues. Trimming removed 3 bases at V and 6 bases at J, with 9 bases between. CDR1 SGHTA and CDR2 FQGTGA come from the germline V gene. CDR3 sequence (DNA): TGTGCCAGCAGCTTTGGGGGGTCGGCCAACGTCCTGACTTTC. It yields the protein CASSFGGSANVLTF.

The chain combines TRBV19 with TRBJ1-5; TRBD1 might be the D (5 bases). This CDR3 is built from 16 residues. Trimming took 0 bases from V and 2 from J, leaving 11 bases between them. In germline, CDR1 is LNHDA, CDR2 SQIVND (reference sequence). Here the CDR3 reads CASSIEQVGGNQPQHF. The CDR3 bases are TGTGCCAGTAGTATAGAACAGGTAGGGGGCAATCAGCCCCAGCATTTT.

A note on this clone: Distinct nucleotide sequences in the sample also encode this CDR3. The chain recombines TRBV4-1 with TRBJ2-7, with TRBD1 matching 9 bases. Trimming removed 4 bases from V and 2 bases from J; junction bases left unmatched: 3. This CDR3 has 14 residues. Germline V lookup: CDR1 MGHRA, CDR2 YSYEKL. The CDR3 region is CASSPGQGTYEQYF. CDR3 coding DNA: TGCGCCAGCAGCCCAGGACAGGGGACCTACGAGCAGTACTTC.

The CDR3 nucleotides read TGTGCCAGCATCCCGGGGGACTCCTACAATGAGCAGTTCTTC. Translation gives CASIPGDSYNEQFF. The rearrangement joins TRBV6-2 or TRBV6-3 to TRBJ2-1, with D maybe TRBD2 (6 bases). The CDR3 runs to 14 residues. Trimming removed 7 bases from V and 0 bases from J, with 10 bases in between. Per the germline V gene, CDR1 is MNHEY and CDR2 is SVGEGT.

The V gene is TRBV27, the J gene TRBJ1-2; 9 bases line up with TRBD1. Germline assignment: CDR1 MNHEY and CDR2 SMNVEV (reference sequence). Germline trimming cut 4 bases from V and 4 bases from J; bases unmatched to any gene: 7. The CDR3 contains 15 residues. The CDR3 loop is CASSSYRGRGYGYTF. CDR3 sequence (DNA): TGTGCCAGCAGTTCTTACAGGGGGCGGGGCTATGGCTACACCTTC.

The V and J genes are TRBV11-2 and TRBJ2-7; D possibly corresponds to TRBD2 (5 bases). From germline, CDR1 is SGHAT and CDR2 FQNNGV. Trimming pared 3 bases from V and 0 bases from J, leaving 12 bases between. This CDR3 spans 15 amino acids. The CDR3 is CASSFSPGSSYEQYF. CDR3 DNA sequence: TGTGCCAGCAGCTTCTCTCCGGGGAGCTCCTACGAGCAGTACTTC.

The chain links TRBV3-1 (or the pseudogene TRBV3-2) to TRBJ2-3; TRBD1 or TRBD2 may be the D gene (5 bases each). Germline V gives CDR1 LGHDT, CDR2 YNNKEL (reference sequence). The CDR3 loop spans 16 amino acids. Trimming cost V 4 bases and J 2 bases, with 16 bases left between them. CDR3 sequence (DNA): TGTGCCAGCAGCCTAAGGGGCGGGCCGATCACAGATACGCAGTATTTT. Its translation: CASSLRGGPITDTQYF.

This chain joins TRBV6-6 and TRBJ2-7; 7 nucleotides agree with TRBD1. The CDR3 consists of 13 residues. The V and J ends lost 6 bases and 2 bases, in that order; junction bases with no gene match: 4. Germline V CDR1 and CDR2: MNHNY, SVGAGI (reference sequence). CDR3 nucleotides: TGTGCCAGCAGACCCGGGACAGCCTACGAGCAGTACTTC. Its translation is CASRPGTAYEQYF.

The CDR3 coding sequence is TGTGCCAGTAGAGAATCGGGGGTATTCGAGACCCAGTACTTC. Its translation: CASRESGVFETQYF. V and J are TRBV19 and TRBJ2-5; D might be TRBD2 (6 bases). Trimming removed 6 bases at V and 5 bases at J, with 16 bases between. The CDR3 loop spans 14 amino acids. Looked up from germline, CDR1 is LNHDA and CDR2 is SQIVND (reference sequence).

The V gene is TRBV30, the J gene TRBJ1-5; no firm D call. The germline V gene encodes CDR1 GTSNPN and CDR2 SVGIG (reference sequence). This CDR3 spans 12 amino acids. V lost 0 bases to trimming and J lost 8 bases, with 8 bases between them. CDR3 nucleotide sequence: TGTGCCTGGAGTGTAGACGTCGAGCCCCAGCATTTT. It encodes CAWSVDVEPQHF.

The chain joins TRBV3-1 (or the pseudogene TRBV3-2) to TRBJ2-5; 7 nucleotides align to TRBD2. J gave up 9 bases and V 1 base, and 11 bases lay outside the gene matches. The CDR3 has 15 amino acids. In germline, CDR1 is LGHDT, CDR2 YNNKEL (reference sequence). CDR3 residues: CASSQGQGLIVAQYF. DNA of the CDR3: TGTGCCAGCAGCCAAGGGCAGGGACTAATTGTGGCCCAGTACTTC.

CDR3 coding DNA: TGTGCCAGCTCATCCGGGACAGGGAATCCCAACACCGGGGAGCTGTTTTTT. Translating gives CASSSGTGNPNTGELFF. The rearrangement links TRBV18 to TRBJ2-2, with 9 bases identical to TRBD1. J gave up 2 bases and V 5 bases, and 9 bases lay outside the gene matches. CDR1 and CDR2 (germline): KGHSH, LQKENI. The CDR3 is 17 residues long.